A single sample gave rise to the 20 T cell receptor beta chains below, sequenced in a study of OX40 agonist ivuxolimab in advanced cancers. Here immunoSEQ multiplex PCR was the method, and the copy in TCRdb shows in-frame clones only, minus some. The sample yields about 76,000 clones, 85% seen once. The sample here was CD4+ or CD8+ T cells sorted from blood, taken in a trial of the OX40 agonist ivuxolimab. These receptors all come from an adult with an advanced solid tumor such as melanoma, head and neck, liver or kidney cancer.

The chain recombines TRBV30 with TRBJ1-1; unclear D gene. The V end lost 0 bases, the J end lost 8 bases, and 13 bases lay between the germline ends. This CDR3 region has 13 residues. Per germline, CDR1 GTSNPN and CDR2 SVGIG (reference sequence). The CDR3 DNA sequence: TGTGCCTGGAGTGTCGGTGGGCGGCCCGAAGCTTTCTTT. Its translation is CAWSVGGRPEAFF.

V usage is TRBV18 and J usage is TRBJ2-2; weak D call: TRBD2 (5 bases). V dropped 1 base and J dropped 7 bases, with 7 bases sitting between them. This CDR3 is 13 amino acids long. Germline values: CDR1 KGHSH, CDR2 LQKENI. For the CDR3, the DNA is TGTGCCAGCTCACCACAGGCGGGCGGGGAGCTGTTTTTT. Its translation: CASSPQAGGELFF.

The V and J genes are TRBV19 and TRBJ2-1; 8 bases match TRBD2. V lost 9 bases and J lost 7; bases outside the gene matches: 20. CDR3 length: 17 amino acids. Germline values: CDR1 LNHDA, CDR2 SQIVND (reference sequence). CDR3: CASPSAGASSFLNEQFF. The CDR3 DNA follows: TGTGCCAGCCCCTCAGCGGGAGCCTCCTCCTTTCTTAATGAGCAGTTCTTC.

This chain connects TRBV7-3 to TRBJ1-1; perhaps TRBD1 as D (5 bases). The CDR3 is made up of 15 amino acids. V was pared by 2 bases and J by 1 base, with 11 bases between. Germline assignment: CDR1 SGHTA and CDR2 FQGTGA. The CDR3 is CASSLQGRRNTEAFF. The CDR3 coding sequence is TGTGCCAGCAGCTTACAGGGAAGGAGGAACACTGAAGCTTTCTTT.

J is TRBJ2-7 and V is TRBV7-2; 10 bases agree with TRBD1. Trimming removed 5 bases from V and 7 bases from J; junction bases left unmatched: 14. Germline CDR1 is SGHTA and CDR2 is FQGNSA. CDR3 length: 16 residues. CDR3: CASSPGTGDLLREQYF. CDR3 nucleotides: TGTGCCAGCAGCCCCGGGACAGGGGACCTTCTACGGGAGCAGTACTTC. The full variable domain, its missing parts supplied by reference TRBV7-2 and TRBJ2-7, is GAGVSQSPSNKVTEKGKDVELRCDPISGHTALYWYRQSLGQGLEFLIYFQGNSAPDKSGLPSDRFSAERTGGSVSTLTIQRTQQEDSAVYLCASSPGTGDLLREQYFGPGTRLTVT.

The CDR3 sequence: CASSPGTSGRKEQFF. The CDR3 nucleotides read TGTGCCAGCTCACCCGGGACTAGCGGGAGGAAGGAGCAGTTCTTC. The chain carries TRBV18 and TRBJ2-1; 15 bases line up with TRBD2. Unmatched junction bases numbered 4, after V lost 3 bases and J lost 10 bases. The CDR3 has 15 amino acids. Germline V CDR1 and CDR2: KGHSH, LQKENI.

The table lists this clone with a count of one. V gene TRBV11-2 combines with J gene TRBJ2-1; D is possibly TRBD2 (6 bases). The V gene lost 5 bases and the J gene lost 0 bases, with 14 bases spanning the gap. Germline values: CDR1 SGHAT, CDR2 FQNNGV. This CDR3 has 16 residues. CDR3 in DNA: TGTGCCAGCAGCGGGGGTAGCGGCAGCTCCTACAATGAGCAGTTCTTC. Translating gives CASSGGSGSSYNEQFF. Together with reference TRBV11-2 and TRBJ2-1, the CDR3 gives the full variable domain: EAGVAQSPRYKIIEKRQSVAFWCNPISGHATLYWYQQILGQGPKLLIQFQNNGVVDDSQLPKDRFSAERLKGVDSTLKIQPAKLEDSAVYLCASSGGSGSSYNEQFFGPGTRLTVL.

A single count supports this clone. The rearrangement uses TRBV29-1 and TRBJ2-3; no definite D call. This CDR3 has 14 amino acids. V lost 6 bases, J lost 2 bases, and 15 bases lay in between. Per germline, CDR1 SQVTM and CDR2 ANQGSEA. CDR3 bases: TGCAGCGTGGCCGCAGGATCATCCACAGATACGCAGTATTTT. Its translation is CSVAAGSSTDTQYF.

V and J are TRBV6-1 and TRBJ2-5; D ambiguous. Germline CDR1 and CDR2: MNHNS and SASEGT. CDR3 length: 12 amino acids. Trimming pared 4 bases from V and 3 bases from J, leaving 6 bases between. The CDR3 DNA reads TGTGCCAGCAGTGTACGGAAAGAGACCCAGTACTTC. Translation: CASSVRKETQYF.

The chain has TRBV5-1 and TRBJ2-1; 12 positions match TRBD2. After removal of 3 bases from V and 4 bases from J, the junction contained 5 bases not matched to a gene. Germline CDR1 SGHRS, CDR2 YFSETQ. This CDR3 contains 16 residues. CDR3 sequence (DNA): TGCGCCAGCAGCTCACTAGCGGGGGGCCATTACAATGAGCAGTTCTTC. Translated: CASSSLAGGHYNEQFF. Variable domain in full (rest from reference TRBV5-1 and TRBJ2-1): KAGVTQTPRYLIKTRGQQVTLSCSPISGHRSVSWYQQTPGQGLQFLFEYFSETQRNKGNFPGRFSGRQFSNSRSEMNVSTLELGDSALYLCASSSLAGGHYNEQFFGPGTRLTVL.

The genes are TRBV5-6 and TRBJ2-2, with 13 bases matching TRBD2. From germline, CDR1 is SGHDT and CDR2 YYEEEE. J gave up 4 bases and V 3 bases, and 6 bases lay outside the gene matches. The CDR3 runs to 17 residues. CDR3 sequence reads: CASSSLAGGLATGELFF. The DNA for the CDR3 is TGTGCCAGCAGCTCACTAGCGGGGGGGCTGGCCACCGGGGAGCTGTTTTTT.

The chain uses TRBV5-1 and TRBJ2-5; 14 nucleotides agree with TRBD2. The CDR3 is made up of 17 amino acids. Germline V gene data show CDR1 as SGHRS and CDR2 as YFSETQ. V lost 0 bases and J lost 4; bases outside the gene matches: 5. In nucleotides, the CDR3 is TGCGCCAGCAGCTTGGAGGGACTAGCGGGAGTGGGAGAGACCCAGTACTTC. Its protein product is CASSLEGLAGVGETQYF. Filled out from reference TRBV5-1 and TRBJ2-5, the complete variable domain reads KAGVTQTPRYLIKTRGQQVTLSCSPISGHRSVSWYQQTPGQGLQFLFEYFSETQRNKGNFPGRFSGRQFSNSRSEMNVSTLELGDSALYLCASSLEGLAGVGETQYFGPGTRLLVL.

This clone has only a few counts. The V and J genes are TRBV7-9 and TRBJ2-5; the D gene is possibly TRBD1 (6 bases). V was pared by 2 bases and J by 5 bases, with 9 bases between. This CDR3 has 13 amino acids. Germline V gene lookup returns CDR1 SEHNR and CDR2 FQNEAQ (reference sequence). In DNA form, the CDR3 reads TGTGCCAGCAGCTTATCAGGGGATGAGACCCAGTACTTC. It encodes CASSLSGDETQYF.

The J gene is TRBJ2-5, the V gene TRBV11-2; TRBD1 might be the D (5 bases). V was clipped by 4 bases and J by 2 bases, with 14 bases between them. Germline values: CDR1 SGHAT, CDR2 FQNNGV. The CDR3 is made up of 15 amino acids. The CDR3 sequence: CASSSQGQVQETQYF. In nucleotides, the CDR3 is TGTGCCAGCAGCTCCCAGGGCCAAGTACAAGAGACCCAGTACTTC.

In its sample, this clone was seen a few times. The chain carries TRBV6-4 and TRBJ2-1; D is undetermined. CDR3 length equals 15 residues. Germline V gives CDR1 MRHNA, CDR2 SNTAGT. V was shortened by 3 bases and J by 0 bases, with 9 bases between the two germline ends. The CDR3: CASSEGPSSYNEQFF. Written as DNA, the CDR3 is TGTGCCAGCAGTGAAGGGCCCAGCTCCTACAATGAGCAGTTCTTC.

The chain carries TRBV7-2 and TRBJ2-7; D ambiguous. Between the trimmed V and J ends, which lost 4 bases and 3 bases, there was a span of 7 bases. Per the germline V gene, CDR1 is SGHTA and CDR2 is FQGNSA. The CDR3 length is 12 residues. The CDR3 coding sequence is TGTGCCAGCAGCTCAGATTTCTACGAGCAGTACTTC. This codes for CASSSDFYEQYF.

V gene TRBV19 combines with J gene TRBJ1-2; 9 bases match TRBD1. This CDR3 region has 13 residues. From germline, CDR1 is LNHDA and CDR2 SQIVND (reference sequence). With 5 bases clipped from V and 6 bases from J, the junction kept 4 bases outside the gene matches. The CDR3: CASSSTGGHGYTF. The DNA of the CDR3 is TGTGCCAGTAGTTCAACAGGGGGCCATGGCTACACCTTC. The variable domain in full, with the rest retrieved from reference TRBV19 and TRBJ1-2, is DGGITQSPKYLFRKEGQNVTLSCEQNLNHDAMYWYRQDPGQGLRLIYYSQIVNDFQKGDIAEGYSVSREKKESFPLTVTSAQKNPTAFYLCASSSTGGHGYTFGSGTRLTVV.

This chain links TRBV18 with TRBJ2-7, with D possibly matching TRBD2 (6 bases). In germline, CDR1 is KGHSH, CDR2 LQKENI. Trimming took 3 bases from V and 5 from J, leaving 14 bases between them. CDR3 length equals 14 residues. This CDR3 reads CASSPGGGIDEQYF. The CDR3 bases are TGTGCCAGCTCACCGGGAGGAGGTATCGACGAGCAGTACTTC.

The rearrangement uses TRBV5-1 and TRBJ1-2; possibly TRBD1 for D (5 bases). The CDR3 length is 12 residues. Trimming took 7 bases from V and 6 from J, leaving 13 bases between them. CDR1 and CDR2 from the germline V gene are SGHRS and YFSETQ. The CDR3 loop reads CASRGEGHGYTF. CDR3 in DNA: TGCGCCAGCCGAGGCGAGGGGCATGGCTACACCTTC.

The rearrangement joins TRBV27 to TRBJ2-1; 10 bases match TRBD2. This CDR3 region has 17 residues. With 2 bases clipped from V and 0 bases from J, the junction kept 4 bases outside the gene matches. Germline V gene sequence: CDR1 MNHEY, CDR2 SMNVEV (reference sequence). The CDR3 loop reads CASSLASGGSSYNEQFF. CDR3 nucleotides: TGTGCCAGCAGTTTAGCTAGCGGGGGAAGCTCCTACAATGAGCAGTTCTTC.